This TCR beta chain is from a study of blood T cell repertoires in COVID-19. As for the study in general: Acute and convalescent COVID-19 specimens originated in the United States, Italy and Spain.

The repertoire was sequenced with immunoSEQ multiplex PCR; TCRdb's copy has only in-frame clones and lacks some. The sample consists of hundreds of thousands of clones, 75% to 90% of them appearing once. The sample consisted of PBMCs or T cells enriched from blood (not recorded which). The origin of this receptor is a man in his sixties who had recovered from COVID-19.

The CDR3 region is CASSFQTGRPEAFF. The DNA of the CDR3 is TGTGCCAGCAGCTTCCAGACAGGGAGGCCTGAAGCTTTCTTT. The V call is TRBV7-9, the J call TRBJ1-1; TRBD1 matches 7 bases. Germline V lookup: CDR1 SEHNR, CDR2 FQNEAQ (reference sequence). Trimming removed 3 bases from V and 6 bases from J; junction bases left unmatched: 7. The CDR3 covers 14 residues.